Below, 23 T cell receptor beta chains from the same sample are listed, as sequenced in a study of T cell changes during pregnancy in multiple sclerosis (dated by TCRdb to between 2019 and 2020). Preparation of the library involved the immunoSEQ multiplex PCR assay. The source is immuneACCESS, and TCRdb retained only in-frame sequences with V and J called. Part of the clones is not carried over; for the studies checked, unresolved V genes explain less than half of this, and the remainder is unexplained. Counted in this sample were approximately 99,000 clones; just over 90% of them appeared once. The ten largest clones capture around 0.76% of the sample. The sample here was peripheral blood, taken in the second trimester of pregnancy. These receptor sequences come from a female donor in good health, enrolled as a control in a pregnancy study.

The genes are TRBV6-6 and TRBJ2-5, with 10 positions matching TRBD2. J lost 3 bases, V lost 5 bases, and 6 bases had no gene match. From germline, CDR1 is MNHNY and CDR2 SVGAGI (reference sequence). The CDR3 runs to 15 residues. CDR3 residues: CASSPSGGVKETQYF. The CDR3 DNA follows: TGTGCCAGCAGTCCGAGCGGGGGGGTGAAAGAGACCCAGTACTTC.

V gene TRBV5-1 combines with J gene TRBJ1-1, with TRBD1 identical over 9 bases. Germline CDR1 is SGHRS and CDR2 is YFSETQ. V was clipped by 1 base and J by 0 bases; unmatched bases: 16. The CDR3 length is 20 residues. The DNA for the CDR3 is TGCGCCAGCAGCTTGAACAGGGGGCGCGAGATAGCGCTTATGAACACTGAAGCTTTCTTT. Protein sequence: CASSLNRGREIALMNTEAFF. Together with reference TRBV5-1 and TRBJ1-1, the CDR3 gives the full variable domain: KAGVTQTPRYLIKTRGQQVTLSCSPISGHRSVSWYQQTPGQGLQFLFEYFSETQRNKGNFPGRFSGRQFSNSRSEMNVSTLELGDSALYLCASSLNRGREIALMNTEAFFGQGTRLTVV.

The rearrangement links TRBV2 to TRBJ1-5, with TRBD1 matching over 7 bases. V dropped 6 bases and J dropped 3; count of bases not matched to a gene: 2. The CDR3 is 13 amino acids. Germline values: CDR1 SNHLY, CDR2 FYNNEI. DNA for the CDR3: TGTGCCAGCAGGGGGACAGTCAATCAGCCCCAGCATTTT. Translation: CASRGTVNQPQHF.

The chain has TRBV7-2 and TRBJ2-7; 11 bases line up with TRBD1. In germline, CDR1 is SGHTA, CDR2 FQGNSA. The CDR3 totals 15 residues. Germline trimming cut 4 bases from V and 4 bases from J; bases unmatched to any gene: 6. This chain's CDR3 is CASSSWTGGAYEQYF. The CDR3 DNA sequence: TGTGCCAGCAGCTCCTGGACAGGGGGCGCGTACGAGCAGTACTTC.

The chain links TRBV7-2 to TRBJ1-1; D gene uncertain. The CDR3 totals 13 residues. Germline assignment: CDR1 SGHTA and CDR2 FQGNSA. With 5 bases removed from V and 3 bases from J, the gap between germline ends came to 10 bases. The CDR3 DNA is TGTGCCAGCAGCACTCTCGGGGACACTGAAGCTTTCTTT. Amino acid sequence: CASSTLGDTEAFF.

The chain has TRBV7-8 and TRBJ2-7; 8 nucleotides line up with TRBD1. CDR3 size: 13 residues. Germline trimming cut 5 bases from V and 6 bases from J; bases unmatched to any gene: 6. Germline V gives CDR1 SGHVS, CDR2 FQNEAQ. CDR3 coding DNA: TGTGCCAGCAGCATCGGGACAGGCCCCGAGCAGTACTTC. Its translation is CASSIGTGPEQYF.

The rearrangement joins TRBV7-9 to TRBJ1-2, with D unresolved. V lost 5 bases and J 3 bases, leaving 16 bases between the germline ends. Looked up from germline, CDR1 is SEHNR and CDR2 is FQNEAQ (reference sequence). This CDR3 region has 15 residues. The CDR3 loop reads CASSLLLGRDYGYTF. The CDR3, as DNA: TGTGCCAGCAGCCTGCTTTTAGGGAGGGACTATGGCTACACCTTC.

The rearrangement links TRBV28 to TRBJ1-2, with D maybe TRBD1 (6 bases). Germline values: CDR1 MDHEN, CDR2 SYDVKM. This CDR3 spans 15 amino acids. Trimming took off 0 bases at V and 3 bases at J, with 11 bases between the two ends. The CDR3 DNA follows: TGTGCCAGCAGTTTATGGGAACAGGGCGACTATGGCTACACCTTC. Its protein is CASSLWEQGDYGYTF.

V usage is TRBV7-2 and J usage is TRBJ2-3, with TRBD2 matching over 12 bases. CDR1 and CDR2 (germline): SGHTA, FQGNSA. The CDR3 extends over 17 amino acids. V dropped 5 bases and J dropped 8; count of bases not matched to a gene: 14. The CDR3 sequence is CASSPIGLAGGPLTQYF. The CDR3 DNA is TGTGCCAGCAGCCCGATCGGGCTAGCGGGAGGGCCACTTACGCAGTATTTT.

The chain combines TRBV18 with TRBJ1-1, with D unresolved. Deletions cut 6 bases from V and 4 bases from J, with 9 bases between. Germline V gives CDR1 KGHSH, CDR2 LQKENI. The CDR3 length is 12 residues. The CDR3 is CASSGLGTEAFF. CDR3 nucleotides: TGTGCCAGCTCGGGTCTAGGCACTGAAGCTTTCTTT.

The chain couples TRBV6-1 to TRBJ1-2; D remains unclear. Germline CDR1 MNHNS, CDR2 SASEGT. There are 14 residues in the CDR3. V was cut by 2 bases and J by 4 bases, with 11 bases left in between. The CDR3 DNA reads as TGTGCCAGCAGTGAAACCGGGTTCGGCTATGGCTACACCTTC. Translating it yields CASSETGFGYGYTF.

This clone showed up just a few times. The chain uses TRBV28 and TRBJ1-2, with 8 positions matching TRBD1. Germline V lookup: CDR1 MDHEN, CDR2 SYDVKM. CDR3 length: 13 residues. The trim removed 7 bases at V and 4 bases at J, leaving 5 bases unmatched. DNA of the CDR3: TGTGCCAGCACCAAGGACAGGGTCTATGGCTACACCTTC. This sequence encodes CASTKDRVYGYTF.

This clone appeared a single time. The CDR3 nucleotides read TGTGCCAGCAGGAACAGGGGGCTAGGTGAAGCTTTCTTT. Translating gives CASRNRGLGEAFF. This chain uses TRBV2 with TRBJ1-1, with TRBD1 matching 9 bases. This CDR3 region has 13 residues. The V gene end was trimmed by 6 bases and the J gene end by 7 bases; junction bases not matched to a gene: 6. Germline loops: CDR1 SNHLY, CDR2 FYNNEI.

The gene calls are TRBV18 and TRBJ2-7, with TRBD2 matching 8 bases. The CDR3 length is 14 residues. Germline V gene lookup returns CDR1 KGHSH and CDR2 LQKENI. Trimming cost V 3 bases and J 6 bases; bases outside gene matches: 7. CDR3 region: CASSPGTRFREQYF. CDR3 DNA: TGTGCCAGCTCACCCGGGACTAGATTTCGCGAGCAGTACTTC.

This clone was seen only once. Written as DNA, the CDR3 is TGCGCCAGCAGCCAAAACCCGGAGGAGACCCAGTACTTC. Protein product: CASSQNPEETQYF. The rearrangement joins TRBV4-3 to TRBJ2-5; the D is unclear. V was shortened by 2 bases and J by 5 bases, with 9 bases between the two germline ends. The CDR3 contains 13 residues. Germline assignment: CDR1 LGHNA and CDR2 YSLEER.

V is TRBV6-1 and J is TRBJ2-7; 7 bases are a match to TRBD2. The CDR3 has 14 residues. Germline-derived CDR1 and CDR2 are MNHNS and SASEGT. V was pared by 7 bases and J by 0 bases, with 6 bases of the junction left unmatched. CDR3 sequence reads: CASKLADDSYEQYF. DNA for the CDR3: TGTGCCAGCAAGCTAGCGGACGACTCCTACGAGCAGTACTTC.

The chain couples TRBV29-1 to TRBJ2-1; D may be TRBD2 (6 bases). The CDR3 runs 13 residues. V gave up 4 bases and J gave up 6 bases, with 13 bases separating them. Germline V gene sequence: CDR1 SQVTM, CDR2 ANQGSEA. The CDR3 DNA is TGCAGCGTTGGGGGACTTTACTTCAATGAGCAGTTCTTC. This sequence encodes CSVGGLYFNEQFF.

J is TRBJ2-3 and V is TRBV5-1; tentatively, D is TRBD2 (5 bases). Between the trimmed V and J ends, which lost 4 bases and 4 bases, there was a span of 16 bases. Germline CDR1 SGHRS, CDR2 YFSETQ. This CDR3 has 15 residues. CDR3 DNA sequence: TGCGCCAGCAGCACTGTGCGAGGGCAAGCAGATACGCAGTATTTT. Amino acids: CASSTVRGQADTQYF.

This chain links TRBV5-1 with TRBJ1-1; D perhaps matches TRBD1 (6 bases). The CDR3 has 13 residues. The V gene lost 9 bases and the J gene lost 0 bases, with 12 bases spanning the gap. CDR1 is SGHRS and CDR2 is YFSETQ in the germline V gene. This CDR3 reads CATSTGMNTEAFF. The CDR3 bases are TGCGCCACCTCAACAGGGATGAACACTGAAGCTTTCTTT.

V and J are TRBV25-1 and TRBJ1-1, with a tentative D call TRBD1 (5 bases). Germline CDR1 MGHDK, CDR2 SYGVNS. The CDR3 runs to 16 residues. Between the trimmed V and J ends, which lost 0 bases and 6 bases, there was a span of 17 bases. The CDR3 is CASSEYEGREEAEAFF. The DNA for the CDR3 is TGTGCCAGCAGTGAATATGAGGGCAGGGAGGAAGCTGAAGCTTTCTTT.

J is TRBJ1-2 and V is TRBV13; TRBD1 matches 11 bases. J gave up 3 bases and V 4 bases, and 4 bases lay outside the gene matches. The CDR3 runs to 15 residues. CDR1 and CDR2 (germline): PRHDT, FYEKMQ (reference sequence). CDR3 amino acids: CASSSGQGAYYGYTF. CDR3 nucleotide sequence: TGTGCCAGCAGCTCCGGACAGGGGGCGTACTATGGCTACACCTTC.

The chain joins TRBV11-1 to TRBJ2-1; 7 bases are a match to TRBD1. The CDR3 contains 15 residues. Germline CDR1 reads SGHAT; CDR2 reads FQDESV (reference sequence). V trimming: 3 bases; J trimming: 6 bases; junction bases outside the gene matches: 8. CDR3 region: CASSFWARGSNEQFF. For the CDR3, the DNA is TGTGCCAGCAGCTTTTGGGCCAGGGGGAGCAATGAGCAGTTCTTC.

The chain has TRBV28 and TRBJ1-6; weak D call: TRBD1 (6 bases). V was trimmed by 8 bases and J by 6 bases, leaving 17 bases between them. The CDR3 extends over 15 amino acids. Germline lookup yields CDR1 MDHEN and CDR2 SYDVKM. The CDR3 sequence: CASRAPQGSNSPLHF. In DNA form, the CDR3 reads TGTGCCAGCCGAGCCCCGCAGGGGTCTAATTCACCCCTCCACTTT.